This T cell receptor (beta chain) was observed in a study of CD8+CD57+ T cells in acquired aplastic anemia. Using genomic DNA as the template, TCR beta VDJ and CDR3 profiling was carried out. Using its own MiXCR run on the reads, TCRdb lists one record per CDR3 protein. Here the sample spans about 240,000 distinct CDR3 sequences, approximately 50% being singletons. Those patients picked for sequencing had displayed CD8+CD57+ cell expansion on flow cytometry. The study's findings and limits: Patients and controls had in common 25 to 30 CD8+ CDR3 sequences.

The count of this clonotype is one. What it recognizes is unknown. Sequenced: sorted CD4+, CD8+, or CD8+CD57+ T cells (not recorded which) from PBMCs. The clonotype comes from a human donor with aplastic anemia.

CDR3 DNA sequence: TGCAGCGCTGTTGGGACAGGGGGCGCTGGCTACGAGCAGTACTTC. Amino acids: CSAVGTGGAGYEQYF. V gene TRBV29-1 combines with J gene TRBJ2-7, with 12 positions matching TRBD1. Germline CDR1 and CDR2: SQVTM and ANQGSEA. This CDR3 has 15 residues. V dropped 7 bases and J dropped 3; count of bases not matched to a gene: 10.